These 2 T cell receptor beta chains share one sample of origin, sequenced in a study of blood T cells in healthy people across ages. Combining a sample-barcoded 5' primer with a J-beta primer mix, a second PCR ran for roughly 7 to 12 cycles. TCRdb itself ran the 5' RACE reads through MiXCR, one entry per CDR3 protein. This sample has roughly 500,000 distinct CDR3 sequences; 27% occur once, and the top ten carry roughly 20%. Sequenced input: blood. The receptors here all came from a woman in her 70s in good health.

This clonotype has a single count. The chain joins TRBV20-1 to TRBJ1-4; no clear D. CDR1 is DFQATT and CDR2 is SNEGSKA in the germline V gene (reference sequence). The CDR3 has 15 amino acids. V lost 2 bases and J lost 2, with 12 bases in between. The CDR3 loop is CSARRGPPTNEKLFF. The CDR3 region has the DNA TGCAGTGCTAGACGGGGTCCCCCCACTAATGAAAAACTGTTTTTT.

V and J are TRBV5-1 and TRBJ2-3, with TRBD2 as a possible D gene (6 bases). The V end lost 4 bases, the J end lost 0 bases, and 12 bases lay between the germline ends. Per the germline V gene, CDR1 is SGHRS and CDR2 is YFSETQ. CDR3 length: 15 amino acids. CDR3 residues: CASSTLGTSTDTQYF. The CDR3 nucleotides are TGCGCCAGCAGCACACTAGGGACTAGCACAGATACGCAGTATTTT.